The T cell receptor beta chain under discussion was sequenced for a study of vaccination effects on CD4 cells after COVID-19. TCRdb's table, derived via immunoSEQ multiplex PCR, lists solely in-frame clones and lacks some. The sample contains approximately 26,000 clones, over 70% of which appear only once. This CDR3 has 13 amino acids. Whole-study results and caveats: Convalescent patients in the study were few, and early post-infection timepoints were absent. Both infection-induced and vaccine-induced clones contracted markedly at late post-vaccination timepoints.

As concerns this clone: Antigen unknown.

Expansion with viral peptide pools was applied to antigen-specific CD4+ T cells by the ViraFEST assay prior to sequencing. Subsequent to a culture period of 10 to 11 days, CD4+ T cells were isolated. Participants completed two doses of the BNT162b2 or mRNA-1273 vaccine. V usage is TRBV12-2 and J usage is TRBJ2-7; TRBD1 reflects the table's D call only, with no check against the DNA. TRBV12-2 counts as a pseudogene. The material was CD4+ T cells from PBMCs cultured with HCoV-NL63 spike peptides, obtained after COVID-19 vaccination. The sequence derives from a human donor who received a COVID-19 vaccine. CDR3 protein: CASRGQGLYEQYF. The CDR3 nucleotides are TGTGCAAGTCGCGGACAGGGGTTGTACGAGCAGTACTTC.